This T cell receptor (beta chain) was recovered during a study of blood T cell repertoires in COVID-19. This clone appeared a single time. Sequencing used immunoSEQ multiplex PCR; TCRdb keeps in-frame clones, though not all of them. The sample has over 150,000 clones, around 82% seen once; the top ten hold approximately 0.63%. V lost 6 bases and J lost 4, with 18 bases in between. Per germline, CDR1 SNHLY and CDR2 FYNNEI. CDR3 size: 15 residues. This TCR was sampled from a man in his fifties or sixties with COVID-19, enrolled during active disease. Sequenced material: peripheral blood. The J gene is TRBJ1-1, the V gene TRBV2, with a tentative D call TRBD1 (6 bases). CDR3 region: CASSEGQKAGTEAFF. CDR3 DNA: TGTGCCAGCAGCGAGGGACAAAAGGCGGGCACTGAAGCTTTCTTT.